The rows below give T cell receptor beta chains drawn from one sample of a study of shared clonotypes between healthy human individuals. Here immunoSEQ multiplex PCR was the method, and the copy in TCRdb shows in-frame clones only, minus some. The sample lists 1,400,000 or so clones, just under 99% occurring once. Sequencing was carried out using naive CD4+ T cells sorted from blood. These receptor sequences come from a man younger than 45 in good health. The CDR3 runs from the conserved cysteine through the conserved F or W. The D gene is left open where the match is weak. Where a row states a size, it is once, few, many or the class of an expanded clone; other rows omit it.

j_gene	abundance	d_gene	v_gene	CDR3aa	CDR3nt
TRBJ2-3	.	.	TRBV5-1	CASSIAAASGDTQYF	TGCGCCAGCAGCATAGCGGCGGCTTCGGGAGATACGCAGTATTTT
TRBJ1-5	.	TRBD1	TRBV2	CASSTGTAQPQHF	TGTGCCAGCAGTACCGGGACAGCGCAGCCCCAGCATTTT
TRBJ1-5	.	.	TRBV28	CASSSPRGAAAQPQHF	TGTGCCAGCAGCTCCCCTCGGGGGGCCGCTGCCCAGCCCCAGCATTTT
TRBJ2-2	.	TRBD2	TRBV7-7	CASSVGTRAGELFF	TGTGCCAGCAGCGTCGGGACTAGGGCCGGGGAGCTGTTTTTT
TRBJ2-3	.	.	TRBV2	CASQVGTDTQYF	TGTGCCAGCCAAGTCGGGACAGATACGCAGTATTTT
TRBJ2-7	once	.	TRBV18	CASSSSTGEQYF	TGTGCCAGCTCATCGTCGACGGGGGAGCAGTACTTC
TRBJ2-5	.	.	TRBV28	CASSFTETQYF	TGTGCCAGCAGTTTTACAGAGACCCAGTACTTC
TRBJ1-5	.	.	TRBV28	CASSLVVGGNQPQHF	TGTGCCAGCAGTTTAGTAGTTGGGGGGAATCAGCCCCAGCATTTT
TRBJ2-2	.	TRBD1	TRBV27	CASSLVQGAGTGELFF	TGTGCCAGCAGTTTAGTTCAGGGGGCGGGCACCGGGGAGCTGTTTTTT
TRBJ2-2	.	TRBD1	TRBV5-1	CASSLDPGGPKNTGELFF	TGCGCCAGCAGCTTGGATCCAGGGGGCCCAAAGAACACCGGGGAGCTGTTTTTT
TRBJ2-5	.	.	TRBV5-4	CASSLEPLQETQYF	TGTGCCAGCAGCTTGGAACCTCTACAAGAGACCCAGTACTTC
TRBJ2-7	.	.	TRBV5-6	CASSPGTFYSYEQYF	TGTGCCAGCAGCCCTGGGACTTTCTACTCCTACGAGCAGTACTTC
TRBJ2-1	.	TRBD2	TRBV5-1	CASSLPSGSGNEQFF	TGCGCCAGCAGCTTACCTAGCGGGAGTGGCAATGAGCAGTTCTTC
TRBJ2-1	.	TRBD1	TRBV6-6	CASSRGQGRYNEQFF	TGTGCCAGCAGCCGCGGACAGGGAAGGTACAATGAGCAGTTCTTC
TRBJ2-7	.	TRBD2	TRBV28	CASSLSGRPSYEQYF	TGTGCCAGCAGTTTGAGCGGGAGGCCCTCCTACGAGCAGTACTTC
TRBJ1-1	.	TRBD1	TRBV27	CASSHRTGSGNTEAFF	TGTGCCAGCAGTCATCGGACAGGGTCGGGGAACACTGAAGCTTTCTTT
TRBJ2-1	.	.	TRBV28	CASSPSSSYNEQFF	TGTGCCAGCAGTCCCTCGAGCTCCTACAATGAGCAGTTCTTC
TRBJ2-7	.	.	TRBV27	CASSLGVSQGEQYF	TGTGCCAGCAGTTTGGGAGTCTCCCAGGGTGAGCAGTACTTC
TRBJ2-7	.	.	TRBV2	CASSEGGGWYEQYF	TGTGCCAGCAGTGAAGGAGGGGGTTGGTACGAGCAGTACTTC
TRBJ2-7	.	.	TRBV7-9	CASSPSGDYEQYF	TGTGCCAGCAGCCCCTCCGGAGACTACGAGCAGTACTTC
TRBJ2-2	.	.	TRBV7-9	CASSLGGTGELFF	TGTGCCAGCAGCTTGGGTGGTACCGGGGAGCTGTTTTTT
TRBJ1-2	once	.	TRBV28	CASTIAGRGGYTF	TGTGCCAGCACAATCGCGGGACGGGGCGGCTACACCTTC
TRBJ1-2	.	.	TRBV5-1	CASSPDSGRYGYTF	TGCGCCAGCAGCCCCGACTCAGGGCGCTATGGCTACACCTTC
TRBJ2-7	.	TRBD1	TRBV18	CASSLGTGGIYEQYF	TGTGCCAGCTCACTCGGGACAGGGGGCATTTACGAGCAGTACTTC
TRBJ2-1	.	TRBD2	TRBV7-9	CAGDQTSGRVNEQFF	TGTGCCGGGGATCAGACTAGCGGGAGGGTGAATGAGCAGTTCTTC
TRBJ1-1	.	TRBD1	TRBV7-2	CASSLNRGNPEAFF	TGTGCCAGCAGCTTGAACAGGGGGAACCCCGAAGCTTTCTTT
TRBJ2-7	.	.	TRBV10-2	CASGHTYEQYF	TGCGCCAGCGGACACACCTACGAGCAGTACTTC
TRBJ2-1	.	.	TRBV7-6	CASSLGSYNEQFF	TGTGCCAGCAGCTTAGGCTCCTACAATGAGCAGTTCTTC
TRBJ2-1	.	TRBD2	TRBV18	CASSQLGTSGRPRSYNEQFF	TGTGCCAGCTCACAACTAGGGACTAGCGGGAGACCGCGCTCCTACAATGAGCAGTTCTTC
TRBJ2-7	.	TRBD1	TRBV5-8	CASSLAGTAYEQYF	TGTGCCAGCAGCTTGGCCGGGACAGCCTACGAGCAGTACTTC
TRBJ2-3	.	.	TRBV28	CASRSTHAEIDTQYF	TGTGCCAGCAGATCCACCCACGCGGAGATAGATACGCAGTATTTT
TRBJ1-2	.	.	TRBV18	CASSPNGQFYGYTF	TGTGCCAGCTCACCTAACGGACAGTTCTATGGCTACACCTTC
TRBJ2-3	.	TRBD2	TRBV18	CASSQTTSGIDTQYF	TGTGCCAGCTCACAGACGACTAGCGGGATAGATACGCAGTATTTT
TRBJ2-1	.	.	TRBV29-1	CSVAPGDEQFF	TGCAGCGTTGCCCCGGGAGATGAGCAGTTCTTC
TRBJ2-5	.	.	TRBV18	CASSPWRSQETQYF	TGTGCCAGCTCACCCTGGCGGAGCCAAGAGACCCAGTACTTC
TRBJ2-4	.	.	TRBV11-2	CASTRTGGMNIQYF	TGTGCCAGCACCCGGACAGGCGGGATGAACATTCAGTACTTC
TRBJ2-3	.	TRBD1	TRBV5-1	CASSLGTGGSLSTDTQYF	TGCGCCAGCAGCCTTGGGACAGGCGGTTCCCTTAGCACAGATACGCAGTATTTT
TRBJ1-5	.	.	TRBV28	CASTDEGRSNQPQHF	TGTGCCAGCACTGACGAGGGCCGGAGCAATCAGCCCCAGCATTTT
TRBJ2-3	.	TRBD2	TRBV11-1	CASSSGLAGGTDTQYF	TGTGCCAGCAGCTCCGGACTAGCGGGAGGCACAGATACGCAGTATTTT
TRBJ2-3	.	.	TRBV4-1	CASSQEGYGDTQYF	TGCGCCAGCAGCCAAGAAGGGTACGGGGATACGCAGTATTTT
TRBJ1-2	.	.	TRBV6-5	CASSYPGAGGYTF	TGTGCCAGCAGTTACCCTGGCGCGGGCGGCTACACCTTC
TRBJ2-7	once	TRBD2	TRBV5-4	CASSHPSGLYEQYF	TGTGCCAGCAGCCACCCTAGCGGACTCTACGAGCAGTACTTC
TRBJ1-2	.	.	TRBV5-4	CASSLMKGQNYGYTF	TGTGCCAGCAGCTTAATGAAGGGACAAAACTATGGCTACACCTTC
TRBJ2-4	.	.	TRBV10-3	CAISPGVAKNIQYF	TGTGCCATCAGTCCCGGGGTAGCCAAAAACATTCAGTACTTC
TRBJ2-6	.	.	TRBV12-2	CASRPKEAGANVLTF	TGTGCAAGTCGCCCTAAGGAGGCTGGGGCCAACGTCCTGACTTTC
TRBJ2-7	.	TRBD1	TRBV9	CASSVGTGRHEQYF	TGTGCCAGCAGCGTAGGGACAGGGAGGCACGAGCAGTACTTC
TRBJ2-7	once	.	TRBV7-2	CASSLDRVSYEQYF	TGTGCCAGCAGCTTAGACAGGGTTTCCTACGAGCAGTACTTC